This TCR beta chain came from a study of untreated major depressive disorder. Findings and limits, study-wide: Depressed patients' CD4+ T cells carried increased TRBV05-01 (Vbeta 5.1) usage versus control CD4+ T cells.

All participants were of European descent. Magnetic negative selection enriched CD4+ T cells from thawed PBMCs. The CDR3 covers 14 residues. Germline loops: CDR1 MDHEN, CDR2 SYDVKM. V shed 7 bases, J shed 3 bases, and the junction held 4 bases outside the gene matches. Of note for this clone: The antigen is unknown.

Clones were sequenced by immunoSEQ multiplex PCR, and TCRdb holds only the in-frame ones, with some missing. The sample includes approximately 24,000 clones, roughly nine tenths of them seen just once. The source is a woman in her twenties or thirties with major depressive disorder. The chain links TRBV28 to TRBJ2-2, with TRBD1 matching over 8 bases. Material for sequencing was CD4+ T cells from PBMCs. The CDR3 here is CASTSQGDTGELFF. The CDR3 nucleotides read TGTGCCAGCACCTCACAGGGGGACACCGGGGAGCTGTTTTTT. Drawing the rest from reference TRBV28 and TRBJ2-2, the complete variable domain is DVKVTQSSRYLVKRTGEKVFLECVQDMDHENMFWYRQDPGLGLRLIYFSYDVKMKEKGDIPEGYSVSREKKERFSLILESASTNQTSMYLCASTSQGDTGELFFGEGSRLTVL.